This entry lists 8 T cell receptor beta chains sequenced from one sample in a study of tumor-infiltrating lymphocytes in oesophageal squamous cell carcinoma. MiXCR, applied by TCRdb to the PCR reads, yields one record per CDR3 protein. The table includes roughly 10,000 distinct CDR3 sequences, roughly 53% detected once. The sequenced sample was esophageal tumor tissue. All receptors come from a female donor with esophageal squamous cell carcinoma.

The V and J genes are TRBV12-3 or TRBV12-4 and TRBJ1-5; weak D call: TRBD1 (6 bases). Deletions cut 4 bases from V and 7 bases from J, with 17 bases between. The CDR3 runs 15 residues. The CDR3 loop reads CASSSQFTGLQPQHF. In DNA form, the CDR3 reads TGTGCCAGCAGTTCACAATTTACAGGGTTGCAGCCCCAGCATTTT.

This clonotype was counted between two and nine times. The gene calls are TRBV7-9 and TRBJ2-1; 7 nucleotides match TRBD1. The ends lost 1 base at V and 10 bases at J; junction bases unmatched: 1. This CDR3 comprises 12 residues. Germline V gives CDR1 SEHNR, CDR2 FQNEAQ (reference sequence). The CDR3, as DNA: TGTGCCAGCAGCTTAGGGGGACAGGAGCAGTTCTTC. Protein: CASSLGGQEQFF.

Comments on this clonotype: Since no conserved phenylalanine or tryptophan closes the CDR3, a read error is the likely cause. The limits of the CDR3 on the DNA are not certain, so only TCRdb's listed CDR3 is given. This rearrangement joins TRBV11-3 to TRBJ2-1; the tabulated D call, TRBD1, remains unverified against the DNA. Germline lookup yields CDR1 SGHNT and CDR2 YENEEA. The CDR3 has 18 residues if both end residues are counted. The CDR3 sequence is CASSPGRKSSSYEQYFGS.

The rearrangement links TRBV12-3 or TRBV12-4 to TRBJ2-3; perhaps TRBD1 as D (6 bases). The tail of the sequence fits TRBJ2-7 better, so the J call may be wrong. The length of the CDR3 is 16 residues. Here the CDR3 reads CASSSTGRPFTDTQYF. The DNA of the CDR3 is TGTGCCAGCAGTTCTACAGGGCGCCCGTTCACAGATACGCAGTACTTC.

This clonotype was counted at least ten times. The chain is built from TRBV12-3 or TRBV12-4 and TRBJ2-7; tentative D call: TRBD2 (7 bases). The V and J ends lost 3 bases and 5 bases respectively, with 20 bases between them. This CDR3 is built from 16 residues. The CDR3 region is CASSFGGGGVDHEQYF. The CDR3 DNA is TGTGCCAGCAGTTTTGGGGGGGGCGGGGTTGACCACGAGCAGTACTTC.

This clonotype came up a few times. This sequence joins TRBV12-3 or TRBV12-4 and TRBJ2-6, with TRBD1 matching over 9 bases. J was trimmed by 3 bases and V by 3 bases; bases with no gene match: 3. The CDR3 contains 16 residues. The chain's CDR3 is CASSFGTGYGANVLTF. The CDR3 DNA follows: TGTGCCAGCAGTTTCGGGACAGGGTATGGGGCCAACGTCCTGACTTTC.

The chain couples TRBV28 to TRBJ2-1, with 9 nucleotides matching TRBD2. The CDR3 extends over 14 amino acids. Unmatched junction bases numbered 4, after V lost 4 bases and J lost 6 bases. Germline-derived CDR1 and CDR2 are MDHEN and SYDVKM. DNA of the CDR3: TGTGCCAGCAGTTCTCTAGCGGGAAGCAATGAGCAGTTCTTC. Translation: CASSSLAGSNEQFF.

This chain uses TRBV7-6 with TRBJ2-7, with TRBD2 matching 15 bases. Germline assignment: CDR1 SGHVS and CDR2 FNYEAQ. J was trimmed by 7 bases and V by 5 bases; bases with no gene match: 9. The CDR3 is 16 residues long. The CDR3 loop is CASSRRTSGGAVEQYF. Written as DNA, the CDR3 is TGTGCCAGCAGCCGACGGACTAGCGGGGGGGCTGTTGAGCAGTACTTC.